Listed here are 25 T cell receptor beta chains from one sample, sequenced in a study of regulatory T cells in long-lasting Graves disease. HTBI primers from iRepertoire and Arm-PCR of CDR3 regions yielded the TCR beta libraries. One entry per CDR3 protein results from TCRdb running MiXCR on the multiplex PCR reads. In the table there are about 660,000 distinct CDR3 sequences, roughly 30% of which are singletons. Specified time point: persistent/refractory GD, antithyroid drugs over 5 years with positive TRAb. After RNA was extracted from PBMCs, the TCR library was made from it. The sequences come from peripheral blood mononuclear cells (PBMCs), collected when the disease was refractory, from a patient treated with antithyroid drugs. These TCRs come from a female donor with Graves disease.

This clonotype turned up a few times. The chain is built from TRBV6-1 and TRBJ2-7, with D unclear. The V end was cut by 7 bases, the J end by 4 bases, with 11 bases between. CDR3 length: 12 residues. Germline V lookup: CDR1 MNHNS, CDR2 SASEGT. In DNA, the CDR3 is TGTGCCAGCACCCAAGGACGTTACGAGCAGTACTTC. Translating it yields CASTQGRYEQYF.

The gene calls are TRBV29-1 and TRBJ1-2, with D unclear. V lost 6 bases to trimming and J lost 5 bases, with 13 bases between them. This CDR3 is built from 12 residues. From germline, CDR1 is SQVTM and CDR2 ANQGSEA. The CDR3 nucleotides read TGCAGCGTGTCGGCTCCCGCTTATGGCTACACCTTC. Translated, it gives CSVSAPAYGYTF.

The rearrangement joins TRBV20-1 to TRBJ1-5; D unclear. The CDR3 is 14 residues long. Trimming left V 4 bases short and J 2 bases short, with 12 bases between. Germline CDR1 and CDR2: DFQATT and SNEGSKA (reference sequence). The CDR3 DNA sequence: TGCAGTGCTATCGTCGCCGGGGGCAATCAGCCCCAGCATTTT. It translates to CSAIVAGGNQPQHF.

The rearrangement joins TRBV4-1 to TRBJ2-7; D remains unclear. V was clipped by 0 bases and J by 6 bases, with 12 bases between them. The CDR3 consists of 14 residues. Germline V gene data show CDR1 as MGHRA and CDR2 as YSYEKL. Here the CDR3 DNA reads TGCGCCAGCAGCCAAGAGGCTAGGGTCCTCGAGCAGTACTTC. Protein: CASSQEARVLEQYF.

The CDR3 sequence: CASSQGQRNSPLHF. The CDR3 DNA follows: TGCGCCAGCAGCCAGGGACAACGGAATTCACCCCTCCACTTT. The V gene is TRBV4-1, the J gene TRBJ1-6, with D perhaps matching TRBD1 (6 bases). The CDR3 extends over 14 amino acids. Germline CDR1 and CDR2: MGHRA and YSYEKL. Trimming stripped 3 bases from V and 7 bases from J, with 10 bases between.

The J gene is TRBJ2-6, the V gene TRBV11-2; 10 nucleotides agree with TRBD1. The germline V gene has CDR1 SGHAT and CDR2 FQNNGV. Trimming at V came to 5 bases and at J to 2 bases, leaving 3 bases not matched to a gene. This CDR3 has 16 amino acids. The CDR3 sequence: CASSPGQGAGANVLTF. In DNA, the CDR3 is TGTGCCAGCAGCCCCGGACAGGGGGCTGGGGCCAACGTCCTGACTTTC.

The chain's CDR3 is CASSQEFQGGYEAFF. CDR3 coding DNA: TGTGCCAGCAGCCAAGAATTTCAGGGAGGTTACGAAGCTTTCTTT. V gene TRBV4-2 combines with J gene TRBJ1-1; TRBD1 might be the D (5 bases). CDR3 length: 15 residues. Germline loops: CDR1 LGHNA, CDR2 YNFKEQ. With 0 bases removed from V and 8 bases from J, the gap between germline ends came to 16 bases.

The chain joins TRBV6-1 to TRBJ2-7; D is tentatively TRBD1 or TRBD2 (5 bases each). Trimming removed 2 bases at V and 6 bases at J, with 8 bases between. CDR1 and CDR2 (germline): MNHNS, SASEGT. The CDR3 spans 12 residues. For the CDR3, the DNA is TGTGCCAGCAGTGAAAGGGGACCCGAGCAGTACTTC. It translates to CASSERGPEQYF.

The V call is TRBV20-1, the J call TRBJ2-2, with D uncertain. The CDR3 sequence is 13 residues long. The V end lost 3 bases, the J end lost 6 bases, and 11 bases lay between the germline ends. CDR1 is DFQATT and CDR2 is SNEGSKA in the germline V gene (reference sequence). The CDR3 spells CSASAGPAGELFF. The CDR3 region has the DNA TGCAGTGCTAGCGCAGGCCCCGCCGGGGAGCTGTTTTTT.

The rearrangement links TRBV10-1 to TRBJ2-5, with 10 bases lining up with TRBD2. The CDR3 consists of 14 residues. The germline CDR1 and CDR2 sequences are WNHNN and SYGVQD (reference sequence). V trimming: 4 bases; J trimming: 4 bases; junction bases outside the gene matches: 3. The CDR3 DNA is TGCGCCAGCAGTGCTAGCGGGAGCACAGAGACCCAGTACTTC. It translates to CASSASGSTETQYF.

Regarding this clonotype: A much more abundant neighbour one base away suggests this may be a read error. V and J are TRBV2 and TRBJ1-2; 8 nucleotides match TRBD1. The CDR3 extends over 15 amino acids. From germline, CDR1 is SNHLY and CDR2 FYNNEI. CDR3 residues: CASSVTGGMGYGNTF. The CDR3 DNA reads as TGTGCCAGCAGTGTAACAGGGGGTATGGGCTATGGCAACACCTTC.

This clonotype was seen a handful of times. The V and J genes are TRBV29-1 and TRBJ2-2; 9 bases match TRBD1. The CDR3 spans 13 residues. Per the germline V gene, CDR1 is SQVTM and CDR2 is ANQGSEA. V gave up 6 bases and J gave up 5 bases; unmatched junction bases: 4. The CDR3 loop reads CSVGQGSTGELFF. The CDR3 DNA follows: TGCAGCGTGGGACAGGGATCGACCGGGGAGCTGTTTTTT.

In this sample, this clonotype turned up many times. This sequence joins TRBV6-1 and TRBJ1-1; 9 positions match TRBD1. CDR3 length equals 12 residues. Trimming removed 5 bases from V and 6 bases from J; junction bases left unmatched: 1. The germline V gene encodes CDR1 MNHNS and CDR2 SASEGT. The CDR3 coding sequence is TGTGCCAGCAGTAGACAGGGGGCTGAAGCTTTCTTT. Amino acids: CASSRQGAEAFF.

This clonotype occurred a few times. The chain employs TRBV7-9 and TRBJ2-5; D is uncertain. In germline, CDR1 is SEHNR, CDR2 FQNEAQ (reference sequence). V lost 6 bases and J lost 1, with 12 bases in between. CDR3 length: 14 residues. CDR3 DNA sequence: TGTGCCAGCAGTCCCCAGGCGATCCAAGAGACCCAGTACTTC. It specifies CASSPQAIQETQYF.

The sample holds many counts of this clonotype. This likely comes from a read error, as the CDR3 has no conserved phenylalanine or tryptophan at its end. No DNA is shown, since the ends of the CDR3 on it are uncertain; the CDR3 is the one TCRdb lists. This rearrangement joins TRBV28 to TRBJ2-5. The CDR3 comprises 9 residues, both ends counted. Per the germline V gene, CDR1 is MDHEN and CDR2 is SYDVKM. CDR3 protein: CASRRGTLL.

This clonotype was picked up many times. DNA for the CDR3: TGTGCCAGCAGTTTAGCAGACAGGTTGAACACTGAAGCTTTCTTT. Its protein is CASSLADRLNTEAFF. This chain connects TRBV12-3 or TRBV12-4 to TRBJ1-1; possibly TRBD1 for D (6 bases). The CDR3 contains 15 residues. V was clipped by 0 bases and J by 0 bases, with 8 bases between them.

This chain connects TRBV5-1 to TRBJ2-5; 11 nucleotides line up with TRBD2. CDR1 is SGHRS, CDR2 YFSETQ, per germline. The CDR3 has 16 amino acids. J was trimmed by 1 base and V by 2 bases; bases with no gene match: 4. The CDR3 DNA reads as TGCGCCAGCAGCTTACTAGCGGGGGCCACCCAAGAGACCCAGTACTTC. It codes for CASSLLAGATQETQYF.

This chain joins TRBV7-2 and TRBJ2-2, with D hard to call. Trimming shortened V by 5 bases and J by 7 bases, and 11 bases separated the two germline ends. CDR1 and CDR2 from the germline V gene are SGHTA and FQGNSA. The CDR3 consists of 13 residues. This CDR3 is CASSASLGGELFF. CDR3 DNA: TGTGCCAGCAGCGCCAGTTTAGGCGGGGAGCTGTTTTTT. The whole variable domain, remainder taken from reference TRBV7-2 and TRBJ2-2, is GAGVSQSPSNKVTEKGKDVELRCDPISGHTALYWYRQSLGQGLEFLIYFQGNSAPDKSGLPSDRFSAERTGGSVSTLTIQRTQQEDSAVYLCASSASLGGELFFGEGSRLTVL.

This clonotype occurred a few times. The rearrangement uses TRBV6-2 or TRBV6-3 and TRBJ1-2; 12 bases map to TRBD1. This CDR3 has 15 amino acids. The V gene's germline CDR1 is MNHEY and CDR2 SVGEGT. The V segment lost 2 bases and the J segment 7 bases; nucleotides outside the gene matches: 5. The CDR3 reads CASSYGTGGSGGYTF. The CDR3 nucleotides read TGTGCCAGCAGTTACGGGACAGGGGGCTCCGGTGGCTACACCTTC.

The chain recombines TRBV12-3 or TRBV12-4 with TRBJ1-2; weak D call: TRBD1 (6 bases). The CDR3 is 14 amino acids. V lost 2 bases and J lost 4, with 11 bases in between. CDR3 residues: CASSLHGQSYGYTF. The CDR3 DNA reads as TGTGCCAGCAGTTTACACGGACAGTCCTATGGCTACACCTTC.

This clonotype was picked up many times. This chain joins TRBV2 and TRBJ1-4, with D unclear. The V and J ends lost 10 bases and 0 bases respectively, with 9 bases between them. The CDR3 length is 13 residues. Germline-derived CDR1 and CDR2 are SNHLY and FYNNEI. The CDR3 region has the DNA TGTGCCACCTCAAGTACAACTAATGAAAAACTGTTTTTT. Amino acid sequence: CATSSTTNEKLFF.

There are a few counts of this clonotype. The genes are TRBV12-3 or TRBV12-4 and TRBJ2-7; D is unresolved. The CDR3 totals 12 residues. V was shortened by 3 bases and J by 6 bases, with 9 bases between the two germline ends. CDR3 residues: CASSLLGSEQYF. CDR3 nucleotides: TGTGCCAGCAGTTTGCTGGGTTCCGAGCAGTACTTC.

At least ten counts were recorded for this clonotype. The chain recombines TRBV2 with TRBJ2-7; D may be TRBD1 or TRBD2 (5 bases each). With 6 bases removed from V and 3 bases from J, the gap between germline ends came to 12 bases. Per the germline V gene, CDR1 is SNHLY and CDR2 is FYNNEI. This CDR3 has 13 residues. The CDR3 nucleotides are TGTGCCAGCAGGGGGGACCTCGTCTACGAGCAGTACTTC. Its translation: CASRGDLVYEQYF.

In this sample, this clonotype turned up a few times. This chain joins TRBV5-1 and TRBJ2-7; unclear D gene. The germline CDR1 and CDR2 sequences are SGHRS and YFSETQ. V lost 5 bases and J 5 bases, leaving 23 bases between the germline ends. This CDR3 is built from 16 residues. CDR3 in DNA: TGCGCCAGCAGGGTCACCGTCCAACTCAGGAACGACGAGCAGTACTTC. Translated: CASRVTVQLRNDEQYF.

V gene TRBV10-3 combines with J gene TRBJ2-7; TRBD1 is a possible D gene (6 bases). This CDR3 has 17 residues. Trimming shortened V by 0 bases and J by 0 bases, and 15 bases separated the two germline ends. The germline V gene has CDR1 ENHRY and CDR2 SYGVKD. CDR3 in amino acids: CAISESTGRPGSYEQYF. CDR3 coding DNA: TGTGCCATCAGTGAGTCGACAGGCCGGCCTGGCTCCTACGAGCAGTACTTC.